The 11 T cell receptor beta chains below were found in one sample sequenced in a study of T cells in Graves' hyperthyroidism and ophthalmopathy. The investigators amplified TCR beta CDR3 regions from RNA transcripts. TCR CDR3 underwent first-round RT-PCR with the HTBI primer set. Each CDR3 protein gets one entry after TCRdb re-called the multiplex PCR reads with MiXCR. This sample has around 800,000 distinct CDR3 sequences, with 35% to 45% found just once. Material for sequencing was blood. The receptors here all came from a man in his late teens or twenties with Graves' hyperthyroidism.

The CDR3 coding sequence is TGTGCCACTCAGAGGGACAGGGGGACTAGCGGGAGCTACGAGCAGTACTTC. It specifies CATQRDRGTSGSYEQYF. V gene TRBV19 combines with J gene TRBJ2-7; 14 positions match TRBD2. V lost 10 bases, J lost 3 bases, and 14 bases stayed unmatched. The CDR3 consists of 17 residues. Germline V lookup: CDR1 LNHDA, CDR2 SQIVND (reference sequence).

The table lists this clonotype with many counts. The chain uses TRBV15 and TRBJ1-5, with D possibly matching TRBD1 (6 bases). V dropped 3 bases and J dropped 8 bases, with 14 bases sitting between them. Germline V gene sequence: CDR1 LNHNV, CDR2 YYDKDF (reference sequence). This CDR3 spans 14 amino acids. CDR3 region: CATSSKQGMEPQHF. CDR3 DNA: TGTGCCACCAGCAGTAAACAGGGAATGGAGCCCCAGCATTTT.

This clonotype was detected only a few times. The junction departs from the called germline gene at one end, perhaps through a read error. The rearrangement uses TRBV7-2 and TRBJ2-7; 7 positions agree with TRBD2. Germline CDR1 and CDR2: SGHTA and FQGNSA. This CDR3 spans 16 amino acids. CDR3 DNA sequence: TGCGCCAGCAGCCAAGATACGGGAGGCCCTCGGGACGAGCAGTACTTC. Amino acid sequence: CASSQDTGGPRDEQYF.

Here the CDR3 reads CSSFSANTEAFF. The CDR3 DNA follows: TGCAGCAGTTTCTCAGCGAACACTGAAGCTTTCTTT. This chain uses TRBV29-1 with TRBJ1-1; the D is unclear. CDR3 length: 12 amino acids. In germline, CDR1 is SQVTM, CDR2 ANQGSEA. V was pared by 8 bases and J by 1 base, with 11 bases between. Complete variable domain (other parts from reference TRBV29-1 and TRBJ1-1): SAVISQKPSRDICQRGTSLTIQCQVDSQVTMMFWYRQQPGQSLTLIATANQGSEATYESGFVIDKFPISRPNLTFSTLTVSNMSPEDSSIYLCSSFSANTEAFFGQGTRLTVV.

V is TRBV4-2 and J is TRBJ2-7, with 9 bases identical to TRBD1. There are 15 residues in the CDR3. With V trimmed by 3 bases and J by 3 bases, 6 bases remained unmatched. Germline V CDR1 and CDR2: LGHNA, YNFKEQ. CDR3 region: CASSHTGTGFYEQYF. CDR3 nucleotides: TGTGCCAGCAGCCATACCGGGACAGGGTTCTACGAGCAGTACTTC.

The rearrangement links TRBV20-1 to TRBJ2-5, with 10 bases aligning to TRBD2. V shed 5 bases and J 5 bases; nucleotides not matched to a gene: 5. Germline V CDR1 and CDR2: DFQATT, SNEGSKA (reference sequence). The CDR3 totals 13 residues. CDR3 bases: TGCAGTGCTGATAGCGGGAGGACGGAGACCCAGTACTTC. It translates to CSADSGRTETQYF.

This clonotype was recorded at least ten times. The genes are TRBV24-1 and TRBJ2-7; unclear D gene. The CDR3 has 13 residues. With 8 bases removed from V and 3 bases from J, the gap between germline ends came to 13 bases. Germline loops: CDR1 KGHDR, CDR2 SFDVKD. The CDR3 coding sequence is TGTGCCACCATGGGCAGTTCTCTCTACGAGCAGTACTTC. Its protein is CATMGSSLYEQYF.

This chain links TRBV15 with TRBJ2-5; TRBD1 might be the D (5 bases). This CDR3 contains 13 residues. Trimming left V 8 bases short and J 9 bases short, with 19 bases between. The germline V gene has CDR1 LNHNV and CDR2 YYDKDF (reference sequence). Written as DNA, the CDR3 is TGTGCCACCGCCCAGGGCTCCAATCAGCCCCAGTACTTC. As protein: CATAQGSNQPQYF.

With regard to this clonotype: A read error may be the cause here, since a much bigger clone is one base away. The chain links TRBV7-9 to TRBJ2-2; maybe TRBD2 (5 bases). The CDR3 runs to 12 residues. Germline loops: CDR1 SEHNR, CDR2 FQNEAQ (reference sequence). This CDR3 is CAGIDDTGEPFF. In DNA, the CDR3 is TGTGCCGGGATCGATGACACCGGGGAGCCGTTTTTT. Supplemented by reference TRBV7-9 and TRBJ2-2, the full variable domain reads DTGVSQNPRHKITKRGQNVTFRCDPISEHNRLYWYRQTLGQGPEFLTYFQNEAQLEKSRLLSDRFSAERPKGSFSTLEIQRTEQGDSAMYLCAGIDDTGEPFFGEGSRLTVL.

This clonotype was counted at least ten times. The rearrangement joins TRBV11-2 to TRBJ1-1; D ambiguous. From germline, CDR1 is SGHAT and CDR2 FQNNGV. This CDR3 spans 14 amino acids. Deletions cut 0 bases from V and 3 bases from J, with 8 bases between. CDR3 residues: CASSLDPPHTEAFF. As DNA, the CDR3 is TGTGCCAGCAGCTTAGATCCCCCCCACACTGAAGCTTTCTTT.

The genes are TRBV7-9 and TRBJ1-3, with unresolved D. With 4 bases removed from V and 10 bases from J, the gap between germline ends came to 23 bases. CDR1 is SEHNR, CDR2 FQNEAQ, per germline (reference sequence). The length of the CDR3 is 16 residues. The CDR3, as DNA: TGTGCCAGCAGCTCTGGACTAGCGGGAGCTGGAGAGACCATATATTTT. Translated: CASSSGLAGAGETIYF.